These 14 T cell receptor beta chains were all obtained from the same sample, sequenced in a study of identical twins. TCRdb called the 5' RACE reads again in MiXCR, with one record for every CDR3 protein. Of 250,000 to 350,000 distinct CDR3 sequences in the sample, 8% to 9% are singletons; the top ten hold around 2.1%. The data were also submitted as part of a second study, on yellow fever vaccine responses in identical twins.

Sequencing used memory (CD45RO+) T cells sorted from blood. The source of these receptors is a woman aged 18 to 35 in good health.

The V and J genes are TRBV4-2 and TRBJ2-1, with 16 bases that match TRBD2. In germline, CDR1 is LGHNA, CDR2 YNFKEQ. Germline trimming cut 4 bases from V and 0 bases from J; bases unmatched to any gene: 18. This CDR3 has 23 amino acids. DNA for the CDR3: TGTGCCAGCAGCCGAGCCGGGACTAGCGGGAGGGTGGAACTCTTGAGCTCCTACAATGAGCAGTTCTTC. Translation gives CASSRAGTSGRVELLSSYNEQFF.

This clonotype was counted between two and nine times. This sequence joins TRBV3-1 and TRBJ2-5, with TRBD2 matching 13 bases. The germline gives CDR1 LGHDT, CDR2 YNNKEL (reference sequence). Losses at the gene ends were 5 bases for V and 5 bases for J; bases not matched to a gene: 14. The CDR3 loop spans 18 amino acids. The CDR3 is CASSETSGRALLWETQYF. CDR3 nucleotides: TGTGCCAGCAGCGAAACTAGCGGGAGGGCCTTGCTTTGGGAGACCCAGTACTTC.

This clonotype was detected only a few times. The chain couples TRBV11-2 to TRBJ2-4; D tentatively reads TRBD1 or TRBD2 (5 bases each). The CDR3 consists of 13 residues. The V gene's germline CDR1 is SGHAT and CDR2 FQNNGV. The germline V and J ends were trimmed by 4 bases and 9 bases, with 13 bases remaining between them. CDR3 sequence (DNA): TGTGCCAGCAGCTCCAACTATGGGGGCATTCAGTACTTC. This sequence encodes CASSSNYGGIQYF.

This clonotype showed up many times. The CDR3 loop reads CASSQFSGRGYNEQFF. CDR3 nucleotide sequence: TGCGCCAGCAGCCAATTTAGCGGGAGGGGGTACAATGAGCAGTTCTTC. The V call is TRBV4-1, the J call TRBJ2-1; 11 bases line up with TRBD2. The length of the CDR3 is 16 residues. Per the germline V gene, CDR1 is MGHRA and CDR2 is YSYEKL. Germline trimming cut 2 bases from V and 4 bases from J; bases unmatched to any gene: 4.

The chain's CDR3 is CSARDGTRYEQYF. In DNA, the CDR3 is TGCAGTGCTAGAGATGGGACTCGCTACGAGCAGTACTTC. The chain uses TRBV20-1 and TRBJ2-7; weak D call: TRBD2 (6 bases). The CDR3 totals 13 residues. In germline, CDR1 is DFQATT, CDR2 SNEGSKA (reference sequence). The V end was cut by 0 bases, the J end by 3 bases, with 9 bases between.

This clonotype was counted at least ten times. The CDR3 protein is CASSQRLPGVVTDTQYF. CDR3 sequence (DNA): TGTGCCAGCAGCCAAAGACTCCCGGGAGTGGTGACAGATACGCAGTATTTT. The chain is built from TRBV3-1 and TRBJ2-3, with D possibly matching TRBD2 (6 bases). Germline loops: CDR1 LGHDT, CDR2 YNNKEL (reference sequence). The CDR3 length is 17 residues. Deletions cut 2 bases from V and 3 bases from J, with 18 bases between.

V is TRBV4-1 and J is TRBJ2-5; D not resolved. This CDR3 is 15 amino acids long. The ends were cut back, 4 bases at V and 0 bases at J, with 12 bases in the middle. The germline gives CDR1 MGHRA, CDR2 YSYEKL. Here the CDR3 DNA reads TGCGCCAGCAGCCTCAGAGGCCAGTACCAAGAGACCCAGTACTTC. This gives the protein CASSLRGQYQETQYF.

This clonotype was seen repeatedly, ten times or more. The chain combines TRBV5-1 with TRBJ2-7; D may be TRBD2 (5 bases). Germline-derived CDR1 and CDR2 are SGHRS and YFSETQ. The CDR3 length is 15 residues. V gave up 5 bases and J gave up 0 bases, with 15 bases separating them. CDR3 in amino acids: CASSLMSGSSYEQYF. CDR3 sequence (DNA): TGCGCCAGCAGTTTGATGAGCGGAAGCTCCTACGAGCAGTACTTC.

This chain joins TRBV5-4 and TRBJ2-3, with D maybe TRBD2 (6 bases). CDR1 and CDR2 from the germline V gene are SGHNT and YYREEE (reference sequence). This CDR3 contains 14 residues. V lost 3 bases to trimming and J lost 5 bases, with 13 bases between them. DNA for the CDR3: TGTGCCAGCAGCTCGGGACTTATGGGAGATACGCAGTATTTT. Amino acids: CASSSGLMGDTQYF.

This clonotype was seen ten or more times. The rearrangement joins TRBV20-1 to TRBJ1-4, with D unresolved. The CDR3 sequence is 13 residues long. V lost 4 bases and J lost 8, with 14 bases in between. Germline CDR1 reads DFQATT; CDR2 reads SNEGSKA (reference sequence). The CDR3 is CSATSGLVEKLFF. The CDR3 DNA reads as TGCAGTGCTACCTCCGGGCTCGTGGAAAAACTGTTTTTT.

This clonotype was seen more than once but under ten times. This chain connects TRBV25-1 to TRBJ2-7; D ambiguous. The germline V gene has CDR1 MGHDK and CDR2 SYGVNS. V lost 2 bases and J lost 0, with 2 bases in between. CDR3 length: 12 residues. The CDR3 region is CASSEISYEQYF. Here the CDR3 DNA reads TGTGCCAGCAGTGAAATCTCCTACGAGCAGTACTTC.

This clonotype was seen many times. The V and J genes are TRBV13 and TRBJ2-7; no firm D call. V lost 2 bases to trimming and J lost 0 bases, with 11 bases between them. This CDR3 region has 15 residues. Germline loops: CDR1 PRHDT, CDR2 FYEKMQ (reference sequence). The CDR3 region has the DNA TGTGCCAGCAGCTTAAGCGTCAGGAGCTCCTACGAGCAGTACGTC. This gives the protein CASSLSVRSSYEQYV.

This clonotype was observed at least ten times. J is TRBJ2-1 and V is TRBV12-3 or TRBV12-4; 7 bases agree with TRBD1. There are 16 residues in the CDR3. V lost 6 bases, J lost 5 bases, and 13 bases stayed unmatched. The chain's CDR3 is CASRFGTGTVDNEQFF. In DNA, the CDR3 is TGTGCCAGCAGGTTTGGGACCGGGACAGTCGACAATGAGCAGTTCTTC.

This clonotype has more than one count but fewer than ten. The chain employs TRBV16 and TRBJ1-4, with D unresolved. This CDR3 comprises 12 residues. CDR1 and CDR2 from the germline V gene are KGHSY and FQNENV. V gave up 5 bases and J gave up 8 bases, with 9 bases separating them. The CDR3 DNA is TGTGCCAGCAGCGAAGTGGTCGAAAAACTGTTTTTT. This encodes CASSEVVEKLFF.